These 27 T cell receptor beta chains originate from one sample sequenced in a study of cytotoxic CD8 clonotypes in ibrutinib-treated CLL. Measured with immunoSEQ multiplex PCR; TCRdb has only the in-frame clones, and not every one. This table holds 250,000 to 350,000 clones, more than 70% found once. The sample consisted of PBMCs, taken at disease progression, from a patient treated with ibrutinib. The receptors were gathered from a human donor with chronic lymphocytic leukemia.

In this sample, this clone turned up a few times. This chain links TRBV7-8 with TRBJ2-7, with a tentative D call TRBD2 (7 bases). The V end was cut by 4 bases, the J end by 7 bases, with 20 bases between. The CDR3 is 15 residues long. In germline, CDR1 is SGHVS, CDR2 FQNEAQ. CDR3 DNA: TGTGCCAGCAGCTCCCGTCGGGGGGCGCTGGGAGAGCAGTACTTC. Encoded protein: CASSSRRGALGEQYF.

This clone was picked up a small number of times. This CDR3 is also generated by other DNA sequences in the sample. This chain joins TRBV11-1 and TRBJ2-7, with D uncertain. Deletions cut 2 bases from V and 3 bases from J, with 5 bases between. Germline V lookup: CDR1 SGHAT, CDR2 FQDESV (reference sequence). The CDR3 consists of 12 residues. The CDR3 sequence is CASSLSGYEQYF. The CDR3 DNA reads TGTGCCAGCAGCTTATCCGGCTACGAGCAGTACTTC.

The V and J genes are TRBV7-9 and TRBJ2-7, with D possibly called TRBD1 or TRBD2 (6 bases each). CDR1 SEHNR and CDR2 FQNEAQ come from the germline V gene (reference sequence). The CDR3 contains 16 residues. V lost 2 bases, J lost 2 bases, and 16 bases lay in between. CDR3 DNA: TGTGCCAGCAGCTTAAGGGGAGGACAGAGGCCCTACGAGCAGTACTTC. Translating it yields CASSLRGGQRPYEQYF.

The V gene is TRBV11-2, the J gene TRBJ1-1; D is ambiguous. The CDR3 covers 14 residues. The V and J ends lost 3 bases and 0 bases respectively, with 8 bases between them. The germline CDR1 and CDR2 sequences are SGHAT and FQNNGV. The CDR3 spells CASSFLTVNTEAFF. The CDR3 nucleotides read TGTGCCAGCAGCTTCTTAACAGTGAACACTGAAGCTTTCTTT.

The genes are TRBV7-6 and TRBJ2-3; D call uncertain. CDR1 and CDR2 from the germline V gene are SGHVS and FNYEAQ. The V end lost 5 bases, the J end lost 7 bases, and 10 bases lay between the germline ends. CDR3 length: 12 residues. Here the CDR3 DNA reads TGTGCCAGCAGCCCGACTGGTTATACGCAGTATTTT. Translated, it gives CASSPTGYTQYF.

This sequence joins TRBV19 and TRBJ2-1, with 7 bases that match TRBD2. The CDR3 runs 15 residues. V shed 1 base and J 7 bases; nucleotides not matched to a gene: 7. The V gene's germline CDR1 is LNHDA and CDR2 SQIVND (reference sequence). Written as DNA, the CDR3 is TGTGCCAGTAGTATAGTGCGGACTAGTCGTAATGAGCAGTTCTTC. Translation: CASSIVRTSRNEQFF.

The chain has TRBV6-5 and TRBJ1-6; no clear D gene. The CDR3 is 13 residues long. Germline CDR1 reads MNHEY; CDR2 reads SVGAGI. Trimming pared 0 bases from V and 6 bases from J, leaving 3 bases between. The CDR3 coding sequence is TGTGCCAGCAGTTACTCGACTAATTCACCCCTCCACTTT. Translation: CASSYSTNSPLHF.

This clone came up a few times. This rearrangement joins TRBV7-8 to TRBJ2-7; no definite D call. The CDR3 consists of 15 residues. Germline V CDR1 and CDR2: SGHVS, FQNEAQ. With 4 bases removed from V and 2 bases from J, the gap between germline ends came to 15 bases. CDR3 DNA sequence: TGTGCCAGCAGCTCTACGCATTCCTCGGCCTACGAGCAGTACTTC. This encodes CASSSTHSSAYEQYF.

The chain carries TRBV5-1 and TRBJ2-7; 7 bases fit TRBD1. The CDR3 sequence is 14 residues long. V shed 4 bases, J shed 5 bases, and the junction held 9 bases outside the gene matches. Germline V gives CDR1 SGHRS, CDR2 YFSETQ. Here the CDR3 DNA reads TGCGCCAGCAGCCCCCGAGGGGGCCCCCACGAGCAGTACTTC. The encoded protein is CASSPRGGPHEQYF.

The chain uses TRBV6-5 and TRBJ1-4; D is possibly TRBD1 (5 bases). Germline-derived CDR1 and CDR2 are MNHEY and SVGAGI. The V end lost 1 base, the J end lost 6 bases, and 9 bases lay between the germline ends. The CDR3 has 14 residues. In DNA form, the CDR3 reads TGTGCCAGCAGTTACTTCTGGGGGTATGAAAAACTGTTTTTT. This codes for CASSYFWGYEKLFF.

CDR3 nucleotides: TGTGCCAGCACAGACTATAGGACTAGCGGGATACACGAGCAGTACTTC. This gives the protein CASTDYRTSGIHEQYF. V is TRBV18 and J is TRBJ2-7, with TRBD2 matching over 12 bases. V shed 8 bases and J 5 bases; nucleotides not matched to a gene: 13. CDR3 length: 16 amino acids. Germline CDR1 and CDR2: KGHSH and LQKENI. The entire variable domain, with the rest obtained from reference TRBV18 and TRBJ2-7, is as follows: NAGVMQNPRHLVRRRGQEARLRCSPMKGHSHVYWYRQLPEEGLKFMVYLQKENIIDESGMPKERFSAEFPKEGPSILRIQQVVRGDSAAYFCASTDYRTSGIHEQYFGPGTRLTVT.

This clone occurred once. DNA for the CDR3: TGTGCCAGCCTGCTAAGGGTGCCCCACTCCTACGAGCAGTACTTC. Amino acids: CASLLRVPHSYEQYF. The V gene is TRBV19, the J gene TRBJ2-7; no clear D. This CDR3 comprises 15 residues. The germline V gene encodes CDR1 LNHDA and CDR2 SQIVND (reference sequence). The germline V and J ends were trimmed by 9 bases and 0 bases, with 18 bases remaining between them. The variable domain in full, with the rest retrieved from reference TRBV19 and TRBJ2-7, is DGGITQSPKYLFRKEGQNVTLSCEQNLNHDAMYWYRQDPGQGLRLIYYSQIVNDFQKGDIAEGYSVSREKKESFPLTVTSAQKNPTAFYLCASLLRVPHSYEQYFGPGTRLTVT.

The CDR3 bases are TGTGCCAGCAGACCAGACAGGGTCAGCACCGGGGAGCTGTTTTTT. This codes for CASRPDRVSTGELFF. This chain joins TRBV7-8 and TRBJ2-2, with TRBD1 matching over 7 bases. Losses at the gene ends were 6 bases for V and 4 bases for J; bases not matched to a gene: 8. The germline V gene encodes CDR1 SGHVS and CDR2 FQNEAQ. This CDR3 has 15 amino acids. Full variable domain (remainder filled in from reference TRBV7-8 and TRBJ2-2): GAGVSQSPRYKVAKRGQDVALRCDPISGHVSLFWYQQALGQGPEFLTYFQNEAQLDKSGLPSDRFFAERPEGSVSTLKIQRTQQEDSAVYLCASRPDRVSTGELFFGEGSRLTVL.

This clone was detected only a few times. The CDR3 DNA follows: TGTGCCAGCAGTGGGGGTGCAGCGGGGACCGGGGAGCTGTTTTTT. Residues: CASSGGAAGTGELFF. V gene TRBV6-1 combines with J gene TRBJ2-2; TRBD2 matches at 7 bases. The germline V gene has CDR1 MNHNS and CDR2 SASEGT. J was trimmed by 5 bases and V by 4 bases; bases with no gene match: 7. This CDR3 is 15 amino acids long.

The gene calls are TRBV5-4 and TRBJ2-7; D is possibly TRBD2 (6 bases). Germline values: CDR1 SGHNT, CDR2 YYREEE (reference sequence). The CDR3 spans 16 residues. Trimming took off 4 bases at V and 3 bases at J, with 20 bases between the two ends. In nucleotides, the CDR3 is TGTGCCAGCAGCCCGGAGGGACGTACACTCCACTACGAGCAGTACTTC. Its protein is CASSPEGRTLHYEQYF. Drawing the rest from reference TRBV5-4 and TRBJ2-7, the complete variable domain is ETGVTQSPTHLIKTRGQQVTLRCSSQSGHNTVSWYQQALGQGPQFIFQYYREEENGRGNFPPRFSGLQFPNYSSELNVNALELDDSALYLCASSPEGRTLHYEQYFGPGTRLTVT.

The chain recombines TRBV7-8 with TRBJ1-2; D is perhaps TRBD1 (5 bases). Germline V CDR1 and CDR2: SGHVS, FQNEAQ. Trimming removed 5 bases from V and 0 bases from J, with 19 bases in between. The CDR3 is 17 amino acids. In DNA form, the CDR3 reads TGTGCCAGCAGCGCCCGGGGGGGAGTTTTGACTAACTATGGCTACACCTTC. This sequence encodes CASSARGGVLTNYGYTF.

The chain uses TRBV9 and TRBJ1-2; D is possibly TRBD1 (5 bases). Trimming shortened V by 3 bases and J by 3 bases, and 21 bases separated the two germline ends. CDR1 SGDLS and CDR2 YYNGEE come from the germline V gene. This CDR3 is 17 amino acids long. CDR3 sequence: CASSGSRRYSGDYGYTF. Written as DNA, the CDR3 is TGTGCCAGCAGCGGGAGCAGGCGTTATTCGGGGGACTATGGCTACACCTTC.

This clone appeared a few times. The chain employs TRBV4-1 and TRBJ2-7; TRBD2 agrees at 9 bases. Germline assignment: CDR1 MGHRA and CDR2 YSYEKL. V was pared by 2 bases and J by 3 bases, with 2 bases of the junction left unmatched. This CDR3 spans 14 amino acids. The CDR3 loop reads CASSQRRGGYEQYF. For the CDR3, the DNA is TGCGCCAGCAGCCAAAGGCGGGGGGGCTACGAGCAGTACTTC.

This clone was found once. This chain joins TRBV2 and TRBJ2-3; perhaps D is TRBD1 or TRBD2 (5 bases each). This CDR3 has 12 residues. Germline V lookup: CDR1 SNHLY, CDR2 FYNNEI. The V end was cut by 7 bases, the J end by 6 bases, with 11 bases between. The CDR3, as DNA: TGTGCCAGCATTTTCGGGGCGGATACGCAGTATTTT. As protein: CASIFGADTQYF.

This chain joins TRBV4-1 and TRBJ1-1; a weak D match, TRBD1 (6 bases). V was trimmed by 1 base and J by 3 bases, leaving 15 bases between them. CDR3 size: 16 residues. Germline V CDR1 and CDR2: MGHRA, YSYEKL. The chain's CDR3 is CASSQVVQGWDTEAFF. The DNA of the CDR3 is TGCGCCAGCAGCCAAGTGGTTCAGGGGTGGGACACTGAAGCTTTCTTT.

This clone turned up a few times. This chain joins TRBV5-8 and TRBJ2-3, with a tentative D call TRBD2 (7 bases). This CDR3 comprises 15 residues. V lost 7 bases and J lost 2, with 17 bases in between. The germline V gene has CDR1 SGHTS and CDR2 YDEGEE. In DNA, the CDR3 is TGTGCCAGCCGCCTTGGCGGGGGCCCCACAGATACGCAGTATTTT. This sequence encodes CASRLGGGPTDTQYF.

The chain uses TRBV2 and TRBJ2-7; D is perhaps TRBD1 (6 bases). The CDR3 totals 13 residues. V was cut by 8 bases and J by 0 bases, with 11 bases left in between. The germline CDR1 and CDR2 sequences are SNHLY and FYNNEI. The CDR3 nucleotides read TGTGCCAGCCTGAAAGGGGGCTCCTACGAGCAGTACTTC. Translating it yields CASLKGGSYEQYF.

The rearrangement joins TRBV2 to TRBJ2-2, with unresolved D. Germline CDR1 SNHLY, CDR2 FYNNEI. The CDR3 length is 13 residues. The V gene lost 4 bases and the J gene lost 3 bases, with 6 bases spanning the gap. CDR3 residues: CASSAMDTGELFF. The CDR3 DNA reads TGTGCCAGCAGTGCAATGGACACCGGGGAGCTGTTTTTT.

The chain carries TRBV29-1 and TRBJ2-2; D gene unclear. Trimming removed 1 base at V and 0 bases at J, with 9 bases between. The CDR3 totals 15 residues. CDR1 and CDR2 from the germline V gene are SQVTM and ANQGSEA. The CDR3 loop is CSVEVRQTNTGELFF. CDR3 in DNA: TGCAGCGTTGAAGTCAGACAAACGAACACCGGGGAGCTGTTTTTT.

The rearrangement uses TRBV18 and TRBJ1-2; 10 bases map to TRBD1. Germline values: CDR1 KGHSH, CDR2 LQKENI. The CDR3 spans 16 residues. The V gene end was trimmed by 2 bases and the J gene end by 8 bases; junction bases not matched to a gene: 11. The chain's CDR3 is CASSPGRQGAFNGYTF. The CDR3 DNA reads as TGTGCCAGCTCACCAGGCAGACAGGGGGCTTTCAACGGCTACACCTTC. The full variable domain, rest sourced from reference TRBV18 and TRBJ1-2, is NAGVMQNPRHLVRRRGQEARLRCSPMKGHSHVYWYRQLPEEGLKFMVYLQKENIIDESGMPKERFSAEFPKEGPSILRIQQVVRGDSAAYFCASSPGRQGAFNGYTFGSGTRLTVV.

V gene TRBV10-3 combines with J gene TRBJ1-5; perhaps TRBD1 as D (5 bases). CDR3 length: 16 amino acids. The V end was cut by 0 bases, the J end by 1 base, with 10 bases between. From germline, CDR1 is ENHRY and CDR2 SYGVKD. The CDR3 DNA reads TGTGCCATCAGTGAGTCAAGGGGCTCGAGCAATCAGCCCCAGCATTTT. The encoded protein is CAISESRGSSNQPQHF.

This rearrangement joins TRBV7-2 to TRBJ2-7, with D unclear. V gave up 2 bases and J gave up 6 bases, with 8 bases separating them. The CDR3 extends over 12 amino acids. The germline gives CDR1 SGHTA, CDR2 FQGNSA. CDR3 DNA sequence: TGTGCCAGCAGCTTAAGGGCGTCCGAGCAGTACTTC. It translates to CASSLRASEQYF.